The 13 T cell receptor beta chains reported below all come from one sample, sequenced in a study of CD39 and CD103 CD8 tumor-infiltrating T cells. Sequenced by immunoSEQ multiplex PCR; TCRdb stores in-frame clones only, minus some. The sample consists of hundreds of clones, roughly two fifths of them appearing once. Source material: CD39+ CD103+ CD8+ T cells sorted from the tumor. Subset: CD103+CD39+ double-positive CD45RA- CD8 T cells. The receptors stem from a human donor with melanoma.

This clone counts as large. The chain uses TRBV7-3 and TRBJ1-1; D unresolved. The CDR3 is 14 residues long. V dropped 2 bases and J dropped 4 bases, with 11 bases sitting between them. From germline, CDR1 is SGHTA and CDR2 FQGTGA. The CDR3 region has the DNA TGTGCCAGCAGCTTAGGTGAAGGTGTCACTGAAGCTTTCTTT. Encoded protein: CASSLGEGVTEAFF. The entire variable domain, with the rest obtained from reference TRBV7-3 and TRBJ1-1, is as follows: GAGVSQTPSNKVTEKGKYVELRCDPISGHTALYWYRQSLGQGPEFLIYFQGTGAADDSGLPNDRFFAVRPEGSVSTLKIQRTERGDSAVYLCASSLGEGVTEAFFGQGTRLTVV.

The chain employs TRBV11-3 and TRBJ2-1; D possibly corresponds to TRBD2 (6 bases). Trimming stripped 5 bases from V and 9 bases from J, with 20 bases between. This CDR3 has 15 amino acids. Germline V gives CDR1 SGHNT, CDR2 YENEEA. This CDR3 is CASSAPGGAPTEQFF. In DNA form, the CDR3 reads TGTGCCAGCAGCGCCCCCGGAGGGGCCCCTACTGAGCAGTTCTTC.

This clone was detected only once. This rearrangement joins TRBV7-9 to TRBJ2-7; tentatively, D is TRBD2 (7 bases). Germline-derived CDR1 and CDR2 are SEHNR and FQNEAQ (reference sequence). Deletions cut 5 bases from V and 2 bases from J, with 16 bases between. The CDR3 has 15 amino acids. The CDR3 spells CASSGGRELAYEQYF. The CDR3 region has the DNA TGTGCCAGCAGCGGGGGGCGGGAGTTAGCCTACGAGCAGTACTTC.

The J gene is TRBJ2-7, the V gene TRBV6-5, with D perhaps matching TRBD2 (6 bases). The germline V and J ends were trimmed by 7 bases and 3 bases, with 10 bases remaining between them. There are 12 residues in the CDR3. CDR1 and CDR2 (germline): MNHEY, SVGAGI. In nucleotides, the CDR3 is TGTGCCAGCAAGGACTATAACTACGAGCAGTACTTC. Encoded protein: CASKDYNYEQYF.

The chain recombines TRBV11-1 with TRBJ2-2; D is uncertain. The CDR3 has 16 residues. The V gene's germline CDR1 is SGHAT and CDR2 FQDESV (reference sequence). Deletions cut 6 bases from V and 2 bases from J, with 16 bases between. The CDR3 reads CASSSPQVGNTGELFF. In DNA form, the CDR3 reads TGTGCCAGCAGTTCCCCCCAGGTTGGCAACACCGGGGAGCTGTTTTTT.

The gene calls are TRBV4-3 and TRBJ2-7; TRBD2 matches at 7 bases. Germline CDR1 reads LGHNA; CDR2 reads YSLEER. The CDR3 contains 13 residues. V was clipped by 1 base and J by 5 bases; unmatched bases: 2. The CDR3 here is CASSQARGDEQYF. The CDR3 nucleotides read TGCGCCAGCAGCCAAGCCCGGGGGGACGAGCAGTACTTC.

The gene calls are TRBV6-1 and TRBJ1-1, with TRBD1 identical over 8 bases. In germline, CDR1 is MNHNS, CDR2 SASEGT. V was pared by 3 bases and J by 0 bases, with 15 bases of the junction left unmatched. This CDR3 contains 19 residues. The CDR3 spells CASSDPLDGQGNLNTEAFF. The CDR3 coding sequence is TGTGCCAGCAGTGACCCCCTCGACGGACAGGGAAACTTGAACACTGAAGCTTTCTTT.

This clone has only a few counts. J is TRBJ1-1 and V is TRBV5-4; a weak D match, TRBD1 (5 bases). Deletions cut 4 bases from V and 4 bases from J, with 11 bases between. The CDR3 covers 13 residues. Germline lookup yields CDR1 SGHNT and CDR2 YYREEE (reference sequence). This chain's CDR3 is CASSPLGGTEAFF. CDR3 DNA: TGTGCCAGCAGCCCCTTGGGGGGCACTGAAGCTTTCTTT.

To note about this clone: At one end, the junction sequence differs from germline, possibly due to a read error. V and J are TRBV7-9 and TRBJ2-7; TRBD1 matches 8 bases. The germline CDR1 and CDR2 sequences are SEHNR and FQNEAQ (reference sequence). CDR3 length equals 15 residues. The chain's CDR3 is CASSVAAGGGYEQYF. The CDR3 DNA reads TGTGCCAGCAGCGTAGCGGCAGGGGGCGGCTACGAGCAGTACTTC.

This clone is categorized as large. The chain combines TRBV5-1 with TRBJ2-2; no firm D call. V was cut by 0 bases and J by 6 bases, with 3 bases left in between. Germline loops: CDR1 SGHRS, CDR2 YFSETQ. This CDR3 spans 12 amino acids. The CDR3 reads CASSLEAGELFF. CDR3 DNA sequence: TGCGCCAGCAGCTTGGAAGCCGGGGAGCTGTTTTTT.

This rearrangement joins TRBV7-3 to TRBJ2-1; 10 nucleotides match TRBD1. CDR1 SGHTA and CDR2 FQGTGA come from the germline V gene. The ends lost 4 bases at V and 9 bases at J; junction bases unmatched: 15. The CDR3 length is 17 residues. The CDR3 sequence: CASSSLGPGTGVTEQFF. CDR3 bases: TGTGCCAGCAGCTCCTTAGGTCCCGGGACAGGGGTTACTGAGCAGTTCTTC. Complete variable domain (other parts from reference TRBV7-3 and TRBJ2-1): GAGVSQTPSNKVTEKGKYVELRCDPISGHTALYWYRQSLGQGPEFLIYFQGTGAADDSGLPNDRFFAVRPEGSVSTLKIQRTERGDSAVYLCASSSLGPGTGVTEQFFGPGTRLTVL.

Within the sample, this clone is large. CDR3 DNA sequence: TGTGCCAGTAGTGTCTCGGTCCACATGAACACTGAAGCTTTCTTT. Encoded protein: CASSVSVHMNTEAFF. The chain carries TRBV19 and TRBJ1-1, with D hard to call. Between the trimmed V and J ends, which lost 5 bases and 0 bases, there was a span of 13 bases. CDR1 is LNHDA, CDR2 SQIVND, per germline (reference sequence). This CDR3 comprises 15 residues.

As concerns this clone: A junction end diverges from the germline sequence, so it may reflect a read error. The J gene is TRBJ2-5, the V gene TRBV5-4; TRBD2 might be the D (5 bases). CDR3 length: 17 amino acids. CDR1 and CDR2 from the germline V gene are SGHNT and YYREEE (reference sequence). The CDR3 loop is CARSLDLGTSKGETQYF. The CDR3 coding sequence is TGTGCCAGAAGCTTGGATCTGGGTACTAGTAAAGGAGAGACCCAGTACTTC.